A selection of T cell receptor beta chains follows, all from one sample in a study of T cells after posttransplantation cyclophosphamide. Here immunoSEQ multiplex PCR was the method, and the copy in TCRdb shows in-frame clones only, minus some. This sample comprises 7,500 or so clones, none seen once only. The material was PBMCs, obtained after allogeneic stem cell transplant with posttransplant cyclophosphamide. The receptor source for this set is a female patient aged 50-59 years who received an allogeneic stem cell transplant from an unrelated donor, was CMV-positive, and had acute GVHD only. Some T cells may possibly be graft donor cells. The CDR3 runs from the conserved cysteine through the conserved F or W. D genes are given only for firm matches. Not every row has a clone size; where given, it reads once, few, many or a size class.

J gene	D gene	clone size	V gene	CDR3 protein	CDR3 DNA
TRBJ1-2	TRBD1	many	TRBV7-3	CASSPGTGVKSNYGYTF	TGTGCCAGCAGCCCCGGGACAGGGGTTAAATCTAACTATGGCTACACCTTC
TRBJ2-7	TRBD1	medium-sized	TRBV2	CASSIPGQGGEQYF	TGTGCCAGCAGTATACCGGGACAGGGGGGCGAGCAGTACTTC
TRBJ2-3	TRBD2	NA	TRBV5-1	CASSPGGQTTTDTQYF	TGCGCCAGCAGCCCGGGGGGTCAAACCACCACAGATACGCAGTATTTT
TRBJ1-2	TRBD1	many	TRBV10-3	CAISDPSGQVNYGYTF	TGTGCCATCAGTGACCCCTCGGGACAGGTTAACTATGGCTACACCTTC
TRBJ2-1	TRBD2	many	TRBV7-3	CASSWRGSSYNEQFF	TGTGCCAGCAGCTGGCGCGGGAGCTCCTACAATGAGCAGTTCTTC
TRBJ2-1	TRBD2	many	TRBV7-9	CASSPTSGAYNEQFF	TGTGCCAGCAGCCCAACTAGCGGGGCCTACAATGAGCAGTTCTTC
TRBJ2-7	NA	many	TRBV6-6	CASSYGASHSYEQYF	TGTGCCAGCAGTTACGGGGCCAGCCACTCCTACGAGCAGTACTTC
TRBJ2-7	TRBD1	many	TRBV28	CASNFDRAVIPYEQYF	TGTGCCAGCAACTTCGACAGGGCCGTTATTCCCTACGAGCAGTACTTC
TRBJ2-1	TRBD1	medium-sized	TRBV2	CASSPGQGSRGNEQFF	TGTGCCAGCAGTCCGGGACAGGGCTCCCGGGGCAATGAGCAGTTCTTC
TRBJ2-5	NA	many	TRBV7-6	CASSSSVLFETQYF	TGTGCCAGCAGCTCCTCGGTCCTTTTTGAGACCCAGTACTTC
TRBJ1-3	NA	many	TRBV29-1	CSGEGSLSGNTIYF	TGCAGTGGGGAGGGGAGCCTGTCGGGAAACACCATATATTTT
TRBJ1-1	TRBD1	many	TRBV9	CASSVAPAGGTEAFF	TGTGCCAGCAGCGTAGCTCCGGCAGGGGGCACTGAAGCTTTCTTT
TRBJ2-3	TRBD2	many	TRBV7-2	CASSLTSVYPTDTQYF	TGTGCCAGCAGCTTGACTAGCGTCTACCCCACAGATACGCAGTATTTT
TRBJ2-7	NA	many	TRBV28	CASSPQSTYEQYF	TGTGCCAGCAGTCCCCAGTCGACCTACGAGCAGTACTTC
TRBJ1-2	NA	many	TRBV7-2	CASSLDRQGSGYTF	TGTGCCAGCAGCTTAGATAGGCAGGGATCAGGCTACACCTTC
TRBJ2-7	NA	many	TRBV27	CASRPGGGDWEQYF	TGTGCCAGCAGGCCCGGAGGAGGGGATTGGGAGCAGTACTTC